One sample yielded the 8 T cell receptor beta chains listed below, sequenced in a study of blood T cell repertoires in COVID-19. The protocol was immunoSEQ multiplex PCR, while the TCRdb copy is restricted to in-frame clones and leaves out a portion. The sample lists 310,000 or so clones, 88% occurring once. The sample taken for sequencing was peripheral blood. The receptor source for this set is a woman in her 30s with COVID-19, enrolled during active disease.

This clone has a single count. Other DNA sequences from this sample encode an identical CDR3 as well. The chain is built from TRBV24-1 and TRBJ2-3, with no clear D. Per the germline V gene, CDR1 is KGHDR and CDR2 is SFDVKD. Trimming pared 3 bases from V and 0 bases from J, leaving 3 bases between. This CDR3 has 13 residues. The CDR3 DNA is TGTGCCACCAGTGATCCAAGCACAGATACGCAGTATTTT. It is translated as CATSDPSTDTQYF.

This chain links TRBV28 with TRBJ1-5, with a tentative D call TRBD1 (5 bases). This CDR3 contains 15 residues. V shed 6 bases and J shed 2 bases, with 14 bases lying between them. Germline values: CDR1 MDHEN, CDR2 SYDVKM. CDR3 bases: TGTGCCAGCAGGGACTGGACGGGGGGCAATCAGCCCCAGCATTTT. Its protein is CASRDWTGGNQPQHF.

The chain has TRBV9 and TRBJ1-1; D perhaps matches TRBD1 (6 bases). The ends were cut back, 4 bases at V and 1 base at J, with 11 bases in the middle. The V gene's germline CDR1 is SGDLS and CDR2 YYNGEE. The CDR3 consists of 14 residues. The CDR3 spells CASSSQGTNTEAFF. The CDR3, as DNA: TGTGCCAGCAGCTCACAGGGCACGAACACTGAAGCTTTCTTT.

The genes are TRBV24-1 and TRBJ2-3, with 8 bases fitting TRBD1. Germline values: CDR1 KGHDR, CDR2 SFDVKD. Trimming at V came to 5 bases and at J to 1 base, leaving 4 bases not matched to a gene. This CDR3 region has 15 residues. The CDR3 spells CATSGVTGGTDTQYF. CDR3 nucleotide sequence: TGTGCCACCAGTGGGGTGACAGGGGGCACAGATACGCAGTATTTT.

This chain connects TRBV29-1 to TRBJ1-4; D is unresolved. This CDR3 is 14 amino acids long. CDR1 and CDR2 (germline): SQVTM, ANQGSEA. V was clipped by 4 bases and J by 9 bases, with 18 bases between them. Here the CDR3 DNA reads TGCAGCGTTGTGGCCCCTGGAGGATCCCAAAAACTGTTTTTT. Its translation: CSVVAPGGSQKLFF.

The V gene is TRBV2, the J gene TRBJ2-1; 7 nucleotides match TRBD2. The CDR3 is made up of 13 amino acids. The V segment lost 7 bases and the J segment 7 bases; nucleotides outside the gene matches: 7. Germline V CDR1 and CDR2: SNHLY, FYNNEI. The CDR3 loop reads CASKWRERNEQFF. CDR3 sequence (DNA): TGTGCCAGCAAATGGCGGGAGAGGAATGAGCAGTTCTTC.

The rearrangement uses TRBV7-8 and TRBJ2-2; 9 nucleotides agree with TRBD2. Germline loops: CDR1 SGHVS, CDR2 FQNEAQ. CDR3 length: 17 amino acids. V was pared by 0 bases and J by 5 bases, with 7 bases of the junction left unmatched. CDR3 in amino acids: CASSLAPSGKGTGELFF. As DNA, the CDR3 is TGTGCCAGCAGCTTAGCGCCTAGCGGGAAGGGGACCGGGGAGCTGTTTTTT.

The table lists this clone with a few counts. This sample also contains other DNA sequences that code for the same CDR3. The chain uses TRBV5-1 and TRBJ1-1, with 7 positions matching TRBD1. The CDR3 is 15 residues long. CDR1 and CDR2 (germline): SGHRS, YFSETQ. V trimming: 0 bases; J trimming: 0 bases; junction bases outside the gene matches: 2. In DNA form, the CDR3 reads TGCGCCAGCAGCTTGGGGACAGGCATGAACACTGAAGCTTTCTTT. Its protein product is CASSLGTGMNTEAFF. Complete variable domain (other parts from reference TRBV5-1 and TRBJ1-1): KAGVTQTPRYLIKTRGQQVTLSCSPISGHRSVSWYQQTPGQGLQFLFEYFSETQRNKGNFPGRFSGRQFSNSRSEMNVSTLELGDSALYLCASSLGTGMNTEAFFGQGTRLTVV.